Following are 32 T cell receptor beta chains from one sample sequenced in a study of blood T cells in healthy people across ages. Alongside a J-beta primer mix, a sample-barcoded 5' primer served in a second PCR lasting about 7 to 11 cycles. TCRdb reprocessed the 5' RACE reads with MiXCR, giving one entry per CDR3 protein. The sample lists hundreds of thousands of distinct CDR3 sequences, roughly a quarter occurring once. The sample also formed part of further work on T cells of mothers and their children.

Source material: blood. These receptors came from a boy aged 2 to 10 in good health.

This clonotype showed up just a few times. The chain carries TRBV20-1 and TRBJ2-4; 12 bases are shared with TRBD2. CDR1 is DFQATT, CDR2 SNEGSKA, per germline (reference sequence). V gave up 6 bases and J gave up 0 bases; unmatched junction bases: 3. This CDR3 contains 15 residues. CDR3 coding DNA: TGCAGTGCCACACTAGCGGGAGGAGCCAAAAACATTCAGTACTTC. This codes for CSATLAGGAKNIQYF.

This chain joins TRBV6-2 or TRBV6-3 and TRBJ2-5; D ambiguous. CDR1 and CDR2 from the germline V gene are MNHEY and SVGEGT. Trimming cost V 2 bases and J 5 bases, with 9 bases left between them. This CDR3 spans 13 amino acids. This CDR3 reads CASSYPGYETQYF. CDR3 coding DNA: TGTGCCAGCAGTTACCCTGGGTATGAGACCCAGTACTTC.

J is TRBJ2-5 and V is TRBV20-1; 7 bases map to TRBD1. In germline, CDR1 is DFQATT, CDR2 SNEGSKA (reference sequence). The CDR3 covers 15 residues. Trimming removed 0 bases from V and 5 bases from J; junction bases left unmatched: 9. For the CDR3, the DNA is TGCAGTGCTAGAGATTACAGGGGTGGCCGGGAGACCCAGTACTTC. Its protein product is CSARDYRGGRETQYF.

This clonotype was observed a few times. The chain employs TRBV29-1 and TRBJ2-5; D unresolved. V was pared by 3 bases and J by 1 base, with 3 bases between. The CDR3 runs 11 residues. Germline CDR1 is SQVTM and CDR2 is ANQGSEA. This CDR3 is CSVELQETQYF. The DNA of the CDR3 is TGCAGCGTTGAGCTCCAAGAGACCCAGTACTTC.

The DNA of the CDR3 is TGTGCCAGCAGTGGTAGGGGCAGTGGCAATCAGCCCCAGCATTTT. Translation gives CASSGRGSGNQPQHF. The rearrangement joins TRBV27 to TRBJ1-5; a possible D gene is TRBD1 (5 bases). Germline V gene lookup returns CDR1 MNHEY and CDR2 SMNVEV (reference sequence). V was pared by 5 bases and J by 2 bases, with 13 bases between. The CDR3 covers 15 residues.

The rearrangement joins TRBV18 to TRBJ2-5; possibly TRBD1 or TRBD2 for D (5 bases each). Looked up from germline, CDR1 is KGHSH and CDR2 is LQKENI. The CDR3 has 12 residues. V was clipped by 9 bases and J by 0 bases, with 8 bases between them. Here the CDR3 reads CASMGDQETQYF. As DNA, the CDR3 is TGTGCCAGTATGGGGGACCAAGAGACCCAGTACTTC. The whole variable domain, remainder taken from reference TRBV18 and TRBJ2-5, is NAGVMQNPRHLVRRRGQEARLRCSPMKGHSHVYWYRQLPEEGLKFMVYLQKENIIDESGMPKERFSAEFPKEGPSILRIQQVVRGDSAAYFCASMGDQETQYFGPGTRLLVL.

This clonotype was detected a few times. The rearrangement joins TRBV11-3 to TRBJ2-3; 10 positions agree with TRBD2. With V trimmed by 3 bases and J by 4 bases, 1 base remained unmatched. The germline V gene encodes CDR1 SGHNT and CDR2 YENEEA. The CDR3 contains 14 residues. The CDR3 nucleotides read TGTGCCAGCAGCTTGACTAGCGGGTCAGATACGCAGTATTTT. Its protein is CASSLTSGSDTQYF.

The chain uses TRBV20-1 and TRBJ2-7; D possibly corresponds to TRBD2 (5 bases). The CDR3 runs 13 residues. Deletions cut 3 bases from V and 4 bases from J, with 13 bases between. Germline CDR1 DFQATT, CDR2 SNEGSKA (reference sequence). CDR3: CSARASIPYEQYF. The CDR3 coding sequence is TGCAGTGCTAGGGCTAGCATACCTTACGAGCAGTACTTC.

The genes are TRBV4-2 and TRBJ1-5; TRBD1 aligns across 10 bases. The CDR3 length is 17 residues. V gave up 1 base and J gave up 6 bases; unmatched junction bases: 9. CDR1 is LGHNA and CDR2 is YNFKEQ in the germline V gene. The CDR3 nucleotides are TGTGCCAGCAGCCAAGGTCGGGGGACAGGGGTCAGTCAGCCCCAGCATTTT. Encoded protein: CASSQGRGTGVSQPQHF.

V gene TRBV21-1 combines with J gene TRBJ1-1; TRBD1, the D gene given by the table, was not confirmed from the DNA. TRBV21-1 counts as a pseudogene. This CDR3 is 13 amino acids long. CDR3 sequence: CASLQGIVTEAFF. The CDR3, as DNA: TGTGCCAGCCTCCAGGGGATCGTCACTGAAGCTTTCTTT.

The rearrangement links TRBV11-2 to TRBJ2-5; tentatively, D is TRBD2 (6 bases). The germline gives CDR1 SGHAT, CDR2 FQNNGV. The CDR3 length is 15 residues. V was cut by 1 base and J by 1 base, with 10 bases left in between. As DNA, the CDR3 is TGTGCCAGCAGCTTAGTTCACGGGAGCCAAGAGACCCAGTACTTC. This gives the protein CASSLVHGSQETQYF.

This clonotype was seen more than once but under ten times. This chain joins TRBV18 and TRBJ2-7; D might be TRBD1 (6 bases). The CDR3 covers 16 residues. CDR1 KGHSH and CDR2 LQKENI come from the germline V gene. V lost 0 bases and J 7 bases, leaving 19 bases between the germline ends. CDR3 amino acids: CASSPPIVVRGLEQYF. As DNA, the CDR3 is TGTGCCAGCTCACCACCGATTGTGGTCAGGGGCCTGGAGCAGTACTTC.

This clonotype was seen a handful of times. This sequence joins TRBV27 and TRBJ2-5; D not resolved. Germline-derived CDR1 and CDR2 are MNHEY and SMNVEV (reference sequence). Trimming took off 2 bases at V and 6 bases at J, with 10 bases between the two ends. The CDR3 is made up of 13 amino acids. The CDR3 DNA is TGTGCCAGCAGTTTACGCACGTCCAAGACCCAGTACTTC. It specifies CASSLRTSKTQYF.

This clonotype came up a few times. One junction end does not reproduce the germline sequence, and a read error may be involved. The rearrangement links TRBV6-5 to TRBJ2-3; 10 bases line up with TRBD1. The CDR3 is made up of 15 amino acids. The V gene's germline CDR1 is MNHEY and CDR2 SVGAGI. CDR3 bases: TGTGCCAGCAGTTCGACAGGGGGCCAGGGGGAGACCCAGTACTTT. Translating gives CASSSTGGQGETQYF.

The J gene is TRBJ2-2, the V gene TRBV7-3, with a tentative D call TRBD1 (6 bases). Deletions cut 1 base from V and 3 bases from J, with 9 bases between. The CDR3 contains 15 residues. Germline V gene sequence: CDR1 SGHTA, CDR2 FQGTGA. CDR3 DNA: TGTGCCAGCAGCTTAAGCAGGGGCTACACCGGGGAGCTGTTTTTT. Translating gives CASSLSRGYTGELFF.

CDR3 nucleotide sequence: TGTGCCAGCAGCTTAGTTTTTGACGTCGCAACTAATGAAAAACTGTTTTTT. This codes for CASSLVFDVATNEKLFF. The chain has TRBV7-9 and TRBJ1-4; D remains unclear. The germline V gene encodes CDR1 SEHNR and CDR2 FQNEAQ (reference sequence). Trimming left V 1 base short and J 0 bases short, with 12 bases between. This CDR3 region has 17 residues.

The chain is built from TRBV12-3 or TRBV12-4 and TRBJ2-7, with D perhaps TRBD2 (6 bases). The assigned J gene may be wrong: the sequence end matches TRBJ2-1 better. This CDR3 has 15 amino acids. The CDR3 coding sequence is TGTGCCAGCAGCCCCAGGGAGGAGGCTTACAATGAGCAGTTCTTC. This translates into CASSPREEAYNEQFF.

This clonotype was found a few times. The rearrangement links TRBV20-1 to TRBJ2-4; possible D gene TRBD1, 6 bases. CDR3 length: 15 residues. V gave up 2 bases and J gave up 0 bases, with 11 bases separating them. Germline V gene data show CDR1 as DFQATT and CDR2 as SNEGSKA (reference sequence). CDR3 sequence (DNA): TGCAGTGCTAGACCGAGGGGGTTAGCCAAAAACATTCAGTACTTC. This encodes CSARPRGLAKNIQYF.

The gene calls are TRBV4-1 and TRBJ2-5; 9 bases fit TRBD2. Near its end, the DNA agrees better with TRBJ2-7, so the J call may be wrong. The germline V gene encodes CDR1 MGHRA and CDR2 YSYEKL. The CDR3 contains 16 residues. The CDR3 DNA is TGCGCCAGCAGCCAGGGTTCTAGCGGGGCTTCCTACGAGCAGTACTTC. Its protein is CASSQGSSGASYEQYF.

This clonotype was seen at least ten times. This chain uses TRBV7-9 with TRBJ2-1; 12 bases line up with TRBD2. This CDR3 is 15 amino acids long. Germline CDR1 is SEHNR and CDR2 is FQNEAQ (reference sequence). Germline trimming cut 8 bases from V and 6 bases from J; bases unmatched to any gene: 8. The chain's CDR3 is CASGILAGGRNEQFF. The CDR3, as DNA: TGTGCCAGCGGCATCCTAGCGGGAGGGCGCAATGAGCAGTTCTTC.

This chain links TRBV11-2 with TRBJ2-5, with 7 bases lining up with TRBD1. The CDR3 length is 15 residues. Germline CDR1 reads SGHAT; CDR2 reads FQNNGV. The V segment lost 1 base and the J segment 5 bases; nucleotides outside the gene matches: 7. The CDR3 nucleotides are TGTGCCAGCAGCTTAGGGACAGGAGGTCTTGAGACCCAGTACTTC. It specifies CASSLGTGGLETQYF.

V gene TRBV4-1 combines with J gene TRBJ1-4; the D is unclear. The V gene's germline CDR1 is MGHRA and CDR2 YSYEKL. V shed 0 bases and J shed 11 bases, with 7 bases lying between them. The CDR3 runs 12 residues. CDR3 nucleotide sequence: TGCGCCAGCAGCCAAGAAACGGGGAAACTGTTTTTT. Translated, it gives CASSQETGKLFF.

In its sample, this clonotype was seen a few times. It may be a read error: a sequence one base away is much more abundant. This rearrangement joins TRBV4-3 to TRBJ2-1; D ambiguous. CDR3 length: 14 residues. V shed 6 bases and J shed 6 bases, with 15 bases lying between them. Germline CDR1 is LGHNA and CDR2 is YSLEER. The CDR3 DNA follows: TGCGCCAGCAGACCGGACCACCGCGGCAATGAGCAGTTCTTC. Encoded protein: CASRPDHRGNEQFF.

In its sample, this clonotype was seen a few times. This chain links TRBV12-3 or TRBV12-4 with TRBJ1-2, with TRBD1 as a possible D gene (6 bases). The CDR3 has 16 residues. V was trimmed by 6 bases and J by 4 bases, leaving 21 bases between them. The CDR3 DNA follows: TGTGCCAGCAGCCCAGTACAAACAGGGCTGATCTATGGCTACACCTTC. Protein product: CASSPVQTGLIYGYTF.

This chain links TRBV7-9 with TRBJ1-3; tentative D call: TRBD1 (6 bases). The CDR3 contains 16 residues. From germline, CDR1 is SEHNR and CDR2 FQNEAQ (reference sequence). V lost 4 bases to trimming and J lost 0 bases, with 13 bases between them. The CDR3 DNA sequence: TGTGCCAGCAGCTCTCCGACAGGCCTCTCTGGAAACACCATATATTTT. Protein sequence: CASSSPTGLSGNTIYF.

In this sample, this clonotype turned up a few times. V usage is TRBV7-2 and J usage is TRBJ1-2; D might be TRBD1 (5 bases). CDR3 length: 12 residues. The V gene lost 5 bases and the J gene lost 8 bases, with 12 bases spanning the gap. Per germline, CDR1 SGHTA and CDR2 FQGNSA. In DNA form, the CDR3 reads TGTGCCAGCAGCCCCGGATGGGGCGGCTACACCTTC. It encodes CASSPGWGGYTF.

This clonotype was seen a handful of times. One junction end does not reproduce the germline sequence, and a read error may be involved. The chain joins TRBV6-5 to TRBJ1-3, with unresolved D. The CDR3 has 13 amino acids. Germline V lookup: CDR1 MNHEY, CDR2 SVGAGI. CDR3 protein: CASRAASGNTIYF. DNA for the CDR3: TGCGCTTCGAGGGCGGCCTCTGGAAACACCATATATTTT.

This clonotype was detected a few times. The chain uses TRBV2 and TRBJ2-1; TRBD2 matches at 9 bases. CDR3 length: 15 amino acids. CDR1 is SNHLY, CDR2 FYNNEI, per germline. Trimming at V came to 9 bases and at J to 0 bases, leaving 6 bases not matched to a gene. The CDR3 DNA reads as TGTGCCAGTAGCGGGGGACGCAACTCCTACAATGAGCAGTTCTTC. It translates to CASSGGRNSYNEQFF. Variable domain in full (rest from reference TRBV2 and TRBJ2-1): EPEVTQTPSHQVTQMGQEVILRCVPISNHLYFYWYRQILGQKVEFLVSFYNNEISEKSEIFDDQFSVERPDGSNFTLKIRSTKLEDSAMYFCASSGGRNSYNEQFFGPGTRLTVL.

For this clonotype: Mismatch with germline at one junction end may stem from a read error. This chain uses TRBV7-9 with TRBJ2-5, with TRBD1 identical over 8 bases. The assigned J gene may be wrong: the sequence end matches TRBJ2-7 better. The length of the CDR3 is 15 residues. Germline CDR1 and CDR2: SEHNR and FQNEAQ (reference sequence). The CDR3: CASSVASDRAYEQYF. The CDR3 DNA sequence: TGTGCCAGCAGCGTAGCCTCGGACAGGGCCTACGAGCAGTACTTC.

There are a few counts of this clonotype. The chain is built from TRBV12-3 or TRBV12-4 and TRBJ2-5, with 11 bases lining up with TRBD2. The CDR3 length is 13 residues. After removal of 6 bases from V and 6 bases from J, the junction contained 3 bases not matched to a gene. The CDR3 coding sequence is TGTGCCAGCAGACTAGCGGGAGAGCAGACCCAGTACTTC. Translated: CASRLAGEQTQYF.

This clonotype has more than one count but fewer than ten. The chain couples TRBV5-1 to TRBJ2-5; TRBD2 might be the D (5 bases). V shed 2 bases and J shed 2 bases, with 16 bases lying between them. Germline CDR1 SGHRS, CDR2 YFSETQ. This CDR3 contains 16 residues. The CDR3 DNA is TGCGCCAGCAGCTTAAGACCGGAGGCGGAACAAGAGACCCAGTACTTC. Translated: CASSLRPEAEQETQYF.

The chain carries TRBV6-5 and TRBJ2-5, with D unclear. V dropped 6 bases and J dropped 3 bases, with 8 bases sitting between them. Germline assignment: CDR1 MNHEY and CDR2 SVGAGI. The CDR3 length is 12 residues. The CDR3 reads CASRGRKETQYF. In DNA, the CDR3 is TGTGCCAGCAGGGGCAGGAAAGAGACCCAGTACTTC.